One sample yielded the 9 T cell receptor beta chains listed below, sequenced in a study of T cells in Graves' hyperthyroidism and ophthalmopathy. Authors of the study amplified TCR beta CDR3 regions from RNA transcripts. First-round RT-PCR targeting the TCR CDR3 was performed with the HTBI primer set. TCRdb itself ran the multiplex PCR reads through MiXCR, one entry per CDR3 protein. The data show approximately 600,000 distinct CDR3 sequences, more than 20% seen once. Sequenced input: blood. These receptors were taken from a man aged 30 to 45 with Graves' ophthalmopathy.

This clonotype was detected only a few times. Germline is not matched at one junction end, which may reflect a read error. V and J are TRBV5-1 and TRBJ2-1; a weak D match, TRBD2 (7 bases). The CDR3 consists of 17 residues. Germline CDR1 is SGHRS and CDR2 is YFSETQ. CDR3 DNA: TGTGCCAGCAGCTCCGGGGGGTGGCAGGGGATGGTGAATGAGCAGTTCTTC. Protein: CASSSGGWQGMVNEQFF.

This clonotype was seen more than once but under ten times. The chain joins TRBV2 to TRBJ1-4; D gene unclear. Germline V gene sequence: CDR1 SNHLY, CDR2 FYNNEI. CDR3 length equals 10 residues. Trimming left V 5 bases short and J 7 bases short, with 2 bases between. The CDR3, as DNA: TGTGCCAGCAGTCCTGAAAAACTGTTTTTT. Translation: CASSPEKLFF.

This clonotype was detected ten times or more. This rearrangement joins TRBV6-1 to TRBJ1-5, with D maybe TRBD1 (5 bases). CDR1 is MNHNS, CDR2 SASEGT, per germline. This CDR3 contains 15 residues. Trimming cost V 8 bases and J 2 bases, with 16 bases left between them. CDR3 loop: CASEGDFRGNQPQHF. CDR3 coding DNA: TGTGCCAGCGAGGGAGATTTCAGGGGCAATCAGCCCCAGCATTTT.

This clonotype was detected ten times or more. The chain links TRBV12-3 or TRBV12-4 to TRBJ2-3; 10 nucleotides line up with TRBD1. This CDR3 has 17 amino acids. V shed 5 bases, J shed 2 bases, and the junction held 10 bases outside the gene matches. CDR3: CASSLHPGQGFTDTQYF. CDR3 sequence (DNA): TGTGCCAGCAGTCTCCACCCGGGACAGGGGTTCACAGATACGCAGTATTTT.

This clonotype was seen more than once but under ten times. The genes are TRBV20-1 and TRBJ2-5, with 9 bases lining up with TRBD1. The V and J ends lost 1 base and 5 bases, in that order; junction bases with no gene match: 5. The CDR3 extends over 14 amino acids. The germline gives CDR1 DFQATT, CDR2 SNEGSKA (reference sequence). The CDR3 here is CSARGQGGGETQYF. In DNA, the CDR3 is TGCAGTGCTAGAGGACAGGGGGGAGGTGAGACCCAGTACTTC.

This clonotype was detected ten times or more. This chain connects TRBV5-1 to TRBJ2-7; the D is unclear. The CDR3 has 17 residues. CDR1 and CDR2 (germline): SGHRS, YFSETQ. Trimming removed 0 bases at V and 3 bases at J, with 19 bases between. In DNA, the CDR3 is TGCGCCAGCAGCTTGGGGCAGGTCTACCCCCCTCTCTACGAGCAGTACTTC. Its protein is CASSLGQVYPPLYEQYF.

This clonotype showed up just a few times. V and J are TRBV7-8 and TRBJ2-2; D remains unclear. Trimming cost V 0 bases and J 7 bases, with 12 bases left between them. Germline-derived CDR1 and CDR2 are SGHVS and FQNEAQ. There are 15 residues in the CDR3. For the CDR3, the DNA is TGTGCCAGCAGCTTAGCTTGGGCTCGGAGCGGGGAGCTGTTTTTT. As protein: CASSLAWARSGELFF.

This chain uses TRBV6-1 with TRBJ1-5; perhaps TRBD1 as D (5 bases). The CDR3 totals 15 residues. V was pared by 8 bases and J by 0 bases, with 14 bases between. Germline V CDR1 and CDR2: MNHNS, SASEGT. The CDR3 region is CASGRGGYSNQPQHF. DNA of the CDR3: TGTGCCAGCGGCCGTGGGGGGTATAGCAATCAGCCCCAGCATTTT.

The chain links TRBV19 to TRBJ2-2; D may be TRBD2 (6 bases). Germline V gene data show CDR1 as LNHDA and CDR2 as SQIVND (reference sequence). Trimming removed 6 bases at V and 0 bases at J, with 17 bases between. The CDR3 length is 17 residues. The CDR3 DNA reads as TGTGCCAGTAGGTTCACAGGAGGGGTATCGAACACCGGGGAGCTGTTTTTT. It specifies CASRFTGGVSNTGELFF.